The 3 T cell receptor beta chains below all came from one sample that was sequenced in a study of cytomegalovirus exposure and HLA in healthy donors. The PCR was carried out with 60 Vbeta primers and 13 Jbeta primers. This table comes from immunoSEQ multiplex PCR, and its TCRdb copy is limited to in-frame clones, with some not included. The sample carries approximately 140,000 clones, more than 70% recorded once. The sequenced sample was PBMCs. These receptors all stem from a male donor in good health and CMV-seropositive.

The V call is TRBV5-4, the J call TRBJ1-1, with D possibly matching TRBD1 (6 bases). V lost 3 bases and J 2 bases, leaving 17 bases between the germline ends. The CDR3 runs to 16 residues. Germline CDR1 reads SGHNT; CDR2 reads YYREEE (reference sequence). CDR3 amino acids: CASSSPRGTLNTEAFF. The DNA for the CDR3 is TGTGCCAGCAGCTCCCCCAGGGGTACGTTAAACACTGAAGCTTTCTTT.

CDR3: CASSDRDRTYNEQFF. The DNA of the CDR3 is TGTGCCAGCAGCGACCGGGACAGAACTTACAATGAGCAGTTCTTC. The chain is built from TRBV5-5 and TRBJ2-1; 7 bases agree with TRBD1. CDR3 length equals 15 residues. The germline V gene has CDR1 SGHKS and CDR2 YYEKEE (reference sequence). V lost 4 bases to trimming and J lost 4 bases; unmatched junction nucleotides: 8. The variable domain in full, completed from reference TRBV5-5 and TRBJ2-1, reads DAGVTQSPTHLIKTRGQQVTLRCSPISGHKSVSWYQQVLGQGPQFIFQYYEKEERGRGNFPDRFSARQFPNYSSELNVNALLLGDSALYLCASSDRDRTYNEQFFGPGTRLTVL.

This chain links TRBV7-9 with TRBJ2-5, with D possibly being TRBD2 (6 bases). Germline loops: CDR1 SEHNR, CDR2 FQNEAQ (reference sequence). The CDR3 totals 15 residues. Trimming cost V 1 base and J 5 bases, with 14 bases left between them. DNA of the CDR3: TGTGCCAGCAGCTTAGAGCTAGCGAATTTGGAGACCCAGTACTTC. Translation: CASSLELANLETQYF.